One and the same sample provided the 9 T cell receptor beta chains below, sequenced in a study of blood T cells in healthy people across ages. The authors ran a second PCR of roughly 6 to 12 cycles using a sample-barcoded 5' primer and a J-beta primer mix. TCRdb analysed the 5' RACE reads with MiXCR anew, one entry per CDR3 protein. The profile shows about 590,000 distinct CDR3 sequences, roughly 30% of them singletons. The sequenced material came from blood. Source of these receptors: a woman aged 80 or older in good health.

This clonotype was recorded many times. The rearrangement uses TRBV12-3 or TRBV12-4 and TRBJ2-7, with 9 nucleotides matching TRBD2. V was clipped by 3 bases and J by 7 bases; unmatched bases: 16. The CDR3 has 17 amino acids. The CDR3 DNA reads TGTGCCAGCAGTTTCGAGCGGGGGGCCGGGGTTGGATCGGAGCAGTACTTC. This encodes CASSFERGAGVGSEQYF.

This clonotype has ten or more counts. The chain couples TRBV6-5 to TRBJ1-5; D is undetermined. Germline loops: CDR1 MNHEY, CDR2 SVGAGI. CDR3 length: 13 amino acids. V was shortened by 1 base and J by 4 bases, with 5 bases between the two germline ends. The CDR3 region is CASSYYPNQPQHF. For the CDR3, the DNA is TGTGCCAGCAGTTACTACCCGAATCAGCCCCAGCATTTT.

A remark on this clonotype: A much larger clone lies a single base off, so this may be a read error. The rearrangement links TRBV6-5 to TRBJ2-5, with D hard to call. Per the germline V gene, CDR1 is MNHEY and CDR2 is SVGAGI. This CDR3 has 14 residues. CDR3 sequence: CANSFRHGQETQYF. Written as DNA, the CDR3 is TGTGCCAACAGTTTCCGACACGGACAAGAGACCCAGTACTTC.

The chain carries TRBV7-9 and TRBJ1-6; possible D gene TRBD1, 5 bases. V was clipped by 5 bases and J by 5 bases, with 13 bases between them. The germline V gene has CDR1 SEHNR and CDR2 FQNEAQ (reference sequence). This CDR3 is built from 15 residues. The CDR3 protein is CASSPLGGDNSPLHF. The CDR3 DNA follows: TGTGCCAGCAGCCCGCTCGGAGGGGATAATTCACCCCTCCACTTT.

This clonotype was observed a handful of times. Just one base apart from a much larger clone, this may be a read error. This chain uses TRBV7-3 with TRBJ2-6; 9 bases are a match to TRBD1. CDR3 length: 15 residues. Germline V lookup: CDR1 SGHTA, CDR2 FQGTGA. The CDR3 bases are TGTGCCAGCAGCCTTAATGGACAGGGGAGGGCCGTCCGGACTTTC. The encoded protein is CASSLNGQGRAVRTF.

The gene calls are TRBV7-9 and TRBJ2-6; TRBD1 is a possible D gene (6 bases). Trimming left V 8 bases short and J 1 base short, with 27 bases between. The CDR3 contains 20 residues. In germline, CDR1 is SEHNR, CDR2 FQNEAQ (reference sequence). The CDR3 spells CASGLWGSRGHASGANVLTF. The DNA of the CDR3 is TGTGCCAGCGGACTTTGGGGCAGCAGGGGCCACGCTTCTGGGGCCAACGTCCTGACTTTC.

The rearrangement links TRBV5-1 to TRBJ2-1; the D gene is possibly TRBD2 (6 bases). Trimming left V 6 bases short and J 7 bases short, with 17 bases between. The CDR3 sequence is 14 residues long. From germline, CDR1 is SGHRS and CDR2 YFSETQ. The CDR3 here is CASNQGKGRNEQFF. The CDR3 bases are TGCGCCAGCAACCAAGGAAAGGGGAGGAATGAGCAGTTCTTC.

As concerns this clonotype: A much larger clone is a single base away; this may be a read error. V and J are TRBV24-1 and TRBJ2-3; D uncertain. The CDR3 is made up of 15 amino acids. Germline V gene sequence: CDR1 KGHDR, CDR2 SFDVKD. Trimming removed 3 bases from V and 10 bases from J, with 19 bases in between. Here the CDR3 reads CATSDPLTFEDAQYF. CDR3 bases: TGTGCCACCAGTGATCCTCTTACATTCGAGGATGCGCAGTATTTT.

Notes on this clonotype: Because the CDR3's place on the DNA is in doubt, the DNA is left out and the CDR3 is given as listed by TCRdb. V usage is TRBV7-5 and J usage is TRBJ2-7; the table's D call, TRBD1, was not checked against the DNA. TRBV7-5 is an annotated pseudogene. Both ends counted, the CDR3 spans 16 residues. CDR3: CISVPEAADRIYEQYF.